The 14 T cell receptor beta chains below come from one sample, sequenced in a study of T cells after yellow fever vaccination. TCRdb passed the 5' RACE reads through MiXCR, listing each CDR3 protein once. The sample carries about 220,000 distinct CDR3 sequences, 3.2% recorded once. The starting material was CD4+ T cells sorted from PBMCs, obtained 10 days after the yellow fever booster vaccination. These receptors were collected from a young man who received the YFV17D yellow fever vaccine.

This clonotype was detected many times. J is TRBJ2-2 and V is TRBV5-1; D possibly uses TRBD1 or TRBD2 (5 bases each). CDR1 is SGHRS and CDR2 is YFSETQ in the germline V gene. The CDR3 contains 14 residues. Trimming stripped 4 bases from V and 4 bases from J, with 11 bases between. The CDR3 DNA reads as TGCGCCAGCAGCCAAGGGACCGGCACCGGGGAGCTGTTTTTT. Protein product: CASSQGTGTGELFF.

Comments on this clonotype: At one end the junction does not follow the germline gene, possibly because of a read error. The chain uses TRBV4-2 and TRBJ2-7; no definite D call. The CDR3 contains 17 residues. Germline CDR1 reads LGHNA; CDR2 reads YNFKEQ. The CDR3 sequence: CASCQVLAGGKAYEQYF. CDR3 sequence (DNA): TGTGCCAGCTGCCAAGTTCTGGCAGGCGGTAAGGCTTACGAGCAGTACTTC.

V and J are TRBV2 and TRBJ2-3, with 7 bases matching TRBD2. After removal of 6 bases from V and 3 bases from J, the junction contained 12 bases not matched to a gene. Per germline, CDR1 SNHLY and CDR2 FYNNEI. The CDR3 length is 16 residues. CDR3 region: CASRPLGGGFTDTQYF. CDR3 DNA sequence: TGTGCCAGCAGGCCCCTGGGCGGGGGATTTACAGATACGCAGTATTTT.

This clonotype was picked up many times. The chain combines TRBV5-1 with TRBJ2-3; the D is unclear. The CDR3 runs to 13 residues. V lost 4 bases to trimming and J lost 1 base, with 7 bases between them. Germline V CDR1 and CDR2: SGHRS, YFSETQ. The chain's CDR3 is CASSGQGTDTQYF. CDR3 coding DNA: TGCGCCAGCAGCGGGCAGGGCACAGATACGCAGTATTTT. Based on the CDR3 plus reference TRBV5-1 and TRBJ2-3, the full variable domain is KAGVTQTPRYLIKTRGQQVTLSCSPISGHRSVSWYQQTPGQGLQFLFEYFSETQRNKGNFPGRFSGRQFSNSRSEMNVSTLELGDSALYLCASSGQGTDTQYFGPGTRLTVL.

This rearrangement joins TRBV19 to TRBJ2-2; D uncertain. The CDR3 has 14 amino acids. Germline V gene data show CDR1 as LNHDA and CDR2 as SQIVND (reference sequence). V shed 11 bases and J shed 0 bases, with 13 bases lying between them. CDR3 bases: TGTGCCGCCCGGGCCGGGTCGAACACCGGGGAGCTGTTTTTT. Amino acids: CAARAGSNTGELFF.

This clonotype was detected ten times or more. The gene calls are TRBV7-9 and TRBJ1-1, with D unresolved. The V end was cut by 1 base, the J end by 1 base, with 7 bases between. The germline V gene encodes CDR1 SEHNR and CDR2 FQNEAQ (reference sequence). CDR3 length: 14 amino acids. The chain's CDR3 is CASSLVPGNTEAFF. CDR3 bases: TGTGCCAGCAGCTTAGTTCCCGGGAACACTGAAGCTTTCTTT.

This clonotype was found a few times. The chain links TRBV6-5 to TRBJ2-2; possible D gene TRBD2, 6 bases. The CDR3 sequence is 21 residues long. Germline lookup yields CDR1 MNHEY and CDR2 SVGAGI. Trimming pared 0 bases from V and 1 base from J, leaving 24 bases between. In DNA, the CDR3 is TGTGCCAGCAGTTACTCGAAGCGGGTCCCCCGCCCCTTCTTGAACACCGGGGAGCTGTTTTTT. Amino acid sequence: CASSYSKRVPRPFLNTGELFF.

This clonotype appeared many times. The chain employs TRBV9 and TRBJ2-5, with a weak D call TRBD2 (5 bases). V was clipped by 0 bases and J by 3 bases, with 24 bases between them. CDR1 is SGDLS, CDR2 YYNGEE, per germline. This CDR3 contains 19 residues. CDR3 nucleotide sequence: TGTGCCAGCAGCGTAGGATTTTTTCTCCCCCACCTCGGGGAAGAGACCCAGTACTTC. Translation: CASSVGFFLPHLGEETQYF.

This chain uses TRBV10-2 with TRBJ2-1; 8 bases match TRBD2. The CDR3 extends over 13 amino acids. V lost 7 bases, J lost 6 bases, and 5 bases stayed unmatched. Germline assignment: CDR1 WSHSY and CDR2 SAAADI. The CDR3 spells CASKASGPNEQFF. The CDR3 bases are TGCGCCAGCAAGGCTAGCGGGCCCAATGAGCAGTTCTTC.

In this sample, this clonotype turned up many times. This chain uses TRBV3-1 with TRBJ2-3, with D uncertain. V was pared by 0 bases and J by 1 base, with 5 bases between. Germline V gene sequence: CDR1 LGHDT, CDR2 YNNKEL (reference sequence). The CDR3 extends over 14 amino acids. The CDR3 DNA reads TGTGCCAGCAGCCAAGAAAGGGGCACAGATACGCAGTATTTT. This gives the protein CASSQERGTDTQYF.

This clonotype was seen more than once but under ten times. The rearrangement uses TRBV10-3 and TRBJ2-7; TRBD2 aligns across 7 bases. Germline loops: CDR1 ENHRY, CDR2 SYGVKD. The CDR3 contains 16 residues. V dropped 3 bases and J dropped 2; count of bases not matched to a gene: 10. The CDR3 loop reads CAISDSGGGVAYEQYV. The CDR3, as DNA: TGTGCCATCAGTGACTCCGGGGGAGGGGTGGCCTACGAGCAGTACGTC.

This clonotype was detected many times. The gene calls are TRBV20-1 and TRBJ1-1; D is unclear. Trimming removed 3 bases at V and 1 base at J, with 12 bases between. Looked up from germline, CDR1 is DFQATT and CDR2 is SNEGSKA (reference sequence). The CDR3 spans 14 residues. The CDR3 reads CSASKPTTNTEAFF. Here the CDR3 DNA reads TGCAGTGCTAGCAAGCCCACCACGAACACTGAAGCTTTCTTT.

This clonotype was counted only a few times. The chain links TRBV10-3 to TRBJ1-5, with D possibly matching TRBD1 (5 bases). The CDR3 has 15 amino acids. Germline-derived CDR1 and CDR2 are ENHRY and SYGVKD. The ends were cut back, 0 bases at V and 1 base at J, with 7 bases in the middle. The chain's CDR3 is CAISESRDSNQPQHF. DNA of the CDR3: TGTGCCATCAGTGAGTCCCGGGACAGCAATCAGCCCCAGCATTTT.

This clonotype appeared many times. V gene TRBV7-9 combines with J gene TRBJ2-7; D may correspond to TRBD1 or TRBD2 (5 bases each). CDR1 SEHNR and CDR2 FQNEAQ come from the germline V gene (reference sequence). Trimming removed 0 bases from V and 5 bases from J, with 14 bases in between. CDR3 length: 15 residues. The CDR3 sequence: CASSLALARGHEQYF. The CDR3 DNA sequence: TGTGCCAGCAGCTTAGCCCTCGCGAGGGGCCACGAGCAGTACTTC.